The 17 T cell receptor beta chains below were found in one sample sequenced in a study of blood T cell repertoires in COVID-19. Only in-frame clones appear in the TCRdb table, and some are missing; sequencing was by immunoSEQ multiplex PCR. Of roughly 40,000 clones in the sample, approximately 85% were seen once. The sequenced sample consisted of peripheral blood. The receptors here all came from a human donor in a cohort sampled during active COVID-19.

The chain has TRBV18 and TRBJ1-5, with D unclear. V shed 5 bases and J shed 5 bases, with 13 bases lying between them. Germline V lookup: CDR1 KGHSH, CDR2 LQKENI. CDR3 length: 14 amino acids. CDR3 sequence reads: CASSSGFEDQPQHF. DNA for the CDR3: TGTGCCAGCTCATCCGGGTTCGAGGATCAGCCCCAGCATTTT.

The gene calls are TRBV5-6 and TRBJ1-2; 10 positions match TRBD1. Trimming took 0 bases from V and 8 from J; bases not matched to a gene: 16. Germline CDR1 is SGHDT and CDR2 is YYEEEE. The CDR3 is made up of 18 amino acids. CDR3 nucleotide sequence: TGTGCCAGCAGCTTGGCAGCCTTGAGGACAGGGGGGAAGAACGGCTACACCTTC. Its protein is CASSLAALRTGGKNGYTF.

This CDR3 reads CASSRSGTGGTGQYF. DNA for the CDR3: TGTGCCAGCAGTCGATCCGGGACAGGGGGCACCGGGCAGTACTTC. The gene calls are TRBV27 and TRBJ2-7, with 12 bases that match TRBD1. The CDR3 covers 15 residues. Germline V gene data show CDR1 as MNHEY and CDR2 as SMNVEV (reference sequence). V dropped 5 bases and J dropped 9; count of bases not matched to a gene: 11.

CDR3 coding DNA: TGTGCCAGTTCAGGGGGTGCGAACACTGAAGCTTTCTTT. It encodes CASSGGANTEAFF. The rearrangement links TRBV7-3 to TRBJ1-1; TRBD1 matches at 7 bases. Germline V gene data show CDR1 as SGHTA and CDR2 as FQGTGA. The V and J ends lost 9 bases and 1 base, in that order; junction bases with no gene match: 5. The CDR3 is 13 amino acids.

CDR3 amino acids: CASSLGGDEQYF. CDR3 in DNA: TGTGCCAGCAGTTTGGGTGGAGACGAGCAGTACTTC. The genes are TRBV27 and TRBJ2-7; D not certain. The CDR3 is 12 amino acids. The germline V gene encodes CDR1 MNHEY and CDR2 SMNVEV (reference sequence). The ends were cut back, 3 bases at V and 5 bases at J, with 8 bases in the middle.

V and J are TRBV5-5 and TRBJ2-1, with D possibly matching TRBD1 (6 bases). Trimming cost V 7 bases and J 0 bases, with 11 bases left between them. CDR1 and CDR2 from the germline V gene are SGHKS and YYEKEE (reference sequence). The CDR3 has 14 residues. The CDR3 DNA follows: TGTGCCAGCGGTCTAGGGGGCTCCTACAATGAGCAGTTCTTC. This sequence encodes CASGLGGSYNEQFF.

Only one count was recorded for this clone. V and J are TRBV4-2 and TRBJ1-1, with 8 nucleotides matching TRBD1. V shed 4 bases and J 5 bases; nucleotides not matched to a gene: 3. This CDR3 region has 13 residues. The germline CDR1 and CDR2 sequences are LGHNA and YNFKEQ. The CDR3 is CASSRTGWTEAFF. DNA for the CDR3: TGTGCCAGCAGCCGGACAGGGTGGACTGAAGCTTTCTTT.

This rearrangement joins TRBV6-6 to TRBJ2-5, with 7 bases fitting TRBD1. The CDR3 has 15 amino acids. Germline CDR1 and CDR2: MNHNY and SVGAGI (reference sequence). V lost 0 bases, J lost 5 bases, and 6 bases stayed unmatched. The CDR3 reads CASSYSAGGRETQYF. The CDR3, as DNA: TGTGCCAGCAGTTACTCGGCAGGGGGAAGGGAGACCCAGTACTTC.

V usage is TRBV19 and J usage is TRBJ1-6; D is unclear. Trimming removed 9 bases at V and 9 bases at J, with 15 bases between. Germline values: CDR1 LNHDA, CDR2 SQIVND (reference sequence). This CDR3 is 13 amino acids long. The CDR3 nucleotides are TGTGCCAGCCGGGAAATAGCGGGTTCACCCCTCCACTTT. Translation: CASREIAGSPLHF.

The chain uses TRBV30 and TRBJ1-6, with no clear D. The V gene lost 4 bases and the J gene lost 9 bases, with 16 bases spanning the gap. The CDR3 contains 14 residues. Germline lookup yields CDR1 GTSNPN and CDR2 SVGIG (reference sequence). The CDR3 region is CAWKVIAGGSPLHF. DNA of the CDR3: TGTGCCTGGAAGGTTATAGCGGGAGGTTCACCCCTCCACTTT.

The chain combines TRBV18 with TRBJ1-1, with a weak D call TRBD1 (5 bases). Deletions cut 3 bases from V and 1 base from J, with 12 bases between. Germline V gives CDR1 KGHSH, CDR2 LQKENI. CDR3 length: 15 residues. The CDR3: CASSPGVGGNTEAFF. The CDR3 DNA follows: TGTGCCAGCTCACCGGGCGTGGGGGGGAACACTGAAGCTTTCTTT.

The J gene is TRBJ1-5, the V gene TRBV7-9; TRBD1 might be the D (6 bases). The V and J ends lost 5 bases and 0 bases respectively, with 14 bases between them. Germline V gene data show CDR1 as SEHNR and CDR2 as FQNEAQ (reference sequence). This CDR3 is built from 16 residues. The chain's CDR3 is CASSLGGAGSNQPQHF. CDR3 bases: TGTGCCAGCAGCCTGGGGGGGGCAGGTAGCAATCAGCCCCAGCATTTT.

The chain employs TRBV6-1 and TRBJ1-3; D not certain. This CDR3 contains 14 residues. CDR1 and CDR2 (germline): MNHNS, SASEGT. V lost 0 bases, J lost 3 bases, and 6 bases lay in between. CDR3 amino acids: CASSEAGSGNTIYF. In DNA form, the CDR3 reads TGTGCCAGCAGTGAAGCAGGGAGTGGAAACACCATATATTTT.

In this sample, this clone is medium-sized (0.01 to 0.1%). V is TRBV5-4 and J is TRBJ2-7; no firm D call. This CDR3 region has 12 residues. Trimming removed 0 bases at V and 7 bases at J, with 8 bases between. The V gene's germline CDR1 is SGHNT and CDR2 YYREEE (reference sequence). CDR3 coding DNA: TGTGCCAGCAGCTTGGACGGCAGGGAGCAGTACTTC. Amino acid sequence: CASSLDGREQYF.

This clone was found once. The chain joins TRBV4-3 to TRBJ1-5, with D perhaps matching TRBD1 (6 bases). The CDR3 is 15 amino acids. Germline loops: CDR1 LGHNA, CDR2 YSLEER. Trimming cost V 1 base and J 6 bases, with 13 bases left between them. The CDR3: CASSQGEGGSQPQHF. The CDR3 DNA follows: TGCGCCAGCAGCCAAGGGGAGGGGGGGAGTCAGCCCCAGCATTTT.

The chain uses TRBV5-1 and TRBJ2-1, with 14 nucleotides matching TRBD2. Germline CDR1 and CDR2: SGHRS and YFSETQ. There are 16 residues in the CDR3. Germline trimming cut 4 bases from V and 3 bases from J; bases unmatched to any gene: 3. The CDR3 DNA sequence: TGCGCCAGCAGCCCTGGGACTAGCGGGGGCTACAATGAGCAGTTCTTC. This gives the protein CASSPGTSGGYNEQFF.

This chain joins TRBV2 and TRBJ2-2, with 12 bases that match TRBD2. The CDR3 spans 17 residues. J was trimmed by 1 base and V by 3 bases; bases with no gene match: 3. Germline values: CDR1 SNHLY, CDR2 FYNNEI. CDR3 protein: CASSETSGGLNTGELFF. The CDR3 nucleotides are TGTGCCAGCAGTGAGACTAGCGGGGGCCTGAACACCGGGGAGCTGTTTTTT.